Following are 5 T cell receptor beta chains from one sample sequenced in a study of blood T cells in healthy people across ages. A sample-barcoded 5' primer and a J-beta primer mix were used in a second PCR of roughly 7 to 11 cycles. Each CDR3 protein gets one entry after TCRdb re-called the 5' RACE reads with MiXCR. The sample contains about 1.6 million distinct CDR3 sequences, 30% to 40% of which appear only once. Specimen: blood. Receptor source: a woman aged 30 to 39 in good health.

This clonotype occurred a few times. Here the CDR3 reads CSAKDRVMTQPQHF. For the CDR3, the DNA is TGCAGTGCTAAGGACAGGGTTATGACTCAGCCCCAGCATTTT. The chain joins TRBV20-1 to TRBJ1-5; TRBD1 matches 8 bases. V was pared by 4 bases and J by 6 bases, with 8 bases of the junction left unmatched. Germline CDR1 DFQATT, CDR2 SNEGSKA (reference sequence). This CDR3 is 14 amino acids long.

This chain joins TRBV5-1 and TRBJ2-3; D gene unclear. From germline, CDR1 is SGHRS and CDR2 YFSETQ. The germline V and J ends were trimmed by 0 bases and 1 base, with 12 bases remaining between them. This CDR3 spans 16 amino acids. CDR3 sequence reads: CASSLGLIEGTDTQYF. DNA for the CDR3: TGCGCCAGCAGCTTGGGCCTAATCGAGGGCACAGATACGCAGTATTTT.

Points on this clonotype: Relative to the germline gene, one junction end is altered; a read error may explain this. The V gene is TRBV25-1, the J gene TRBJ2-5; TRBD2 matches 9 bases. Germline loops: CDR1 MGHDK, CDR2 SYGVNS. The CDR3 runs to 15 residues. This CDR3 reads CASRATSGNQEAQYF. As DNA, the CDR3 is TGTGCCAGCAGGGCGACTAGCGGAAACCAAGAGGCCCAGTACTTC.

CDR3 nucleotides: TGTGCCAGCAGCTTGGGCCAACTCCTCGATGAGCAGTTCTTC. Amino acids: CASSLGQLLDEQFF. The chain combines TRBV11-2 with TRBJ2-1; D unclear. The germline V gene has CDR1 SGHAT and CDR2 FQNNGV. CDR3 length: 14 residues. V shed 3 bases and J shed 8 bases, with 14 bases lying between them.

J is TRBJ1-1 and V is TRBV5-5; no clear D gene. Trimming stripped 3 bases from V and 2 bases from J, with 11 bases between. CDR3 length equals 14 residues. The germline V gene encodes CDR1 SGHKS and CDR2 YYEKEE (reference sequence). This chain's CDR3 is CASSSRGINTEAFF. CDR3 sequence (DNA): TGTGCCAGCAGCTCCCGTGGGATAAACACTGAAGCTTTCTTT.